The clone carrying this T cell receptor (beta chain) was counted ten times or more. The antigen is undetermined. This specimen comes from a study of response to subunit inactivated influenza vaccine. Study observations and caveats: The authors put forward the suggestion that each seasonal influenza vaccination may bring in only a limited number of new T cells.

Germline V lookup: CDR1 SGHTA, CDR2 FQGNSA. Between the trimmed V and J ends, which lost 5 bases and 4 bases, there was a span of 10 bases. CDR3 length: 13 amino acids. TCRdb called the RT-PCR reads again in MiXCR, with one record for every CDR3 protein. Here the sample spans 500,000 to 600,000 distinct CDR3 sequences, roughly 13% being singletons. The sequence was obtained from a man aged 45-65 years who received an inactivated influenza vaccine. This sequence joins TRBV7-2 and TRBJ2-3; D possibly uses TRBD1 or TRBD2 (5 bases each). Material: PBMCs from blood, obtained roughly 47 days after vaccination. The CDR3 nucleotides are TGTGCCAGCAGCCCACTGGGGGCAGATACGCAGTATTTT. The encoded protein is CASSPLGADTQYF.